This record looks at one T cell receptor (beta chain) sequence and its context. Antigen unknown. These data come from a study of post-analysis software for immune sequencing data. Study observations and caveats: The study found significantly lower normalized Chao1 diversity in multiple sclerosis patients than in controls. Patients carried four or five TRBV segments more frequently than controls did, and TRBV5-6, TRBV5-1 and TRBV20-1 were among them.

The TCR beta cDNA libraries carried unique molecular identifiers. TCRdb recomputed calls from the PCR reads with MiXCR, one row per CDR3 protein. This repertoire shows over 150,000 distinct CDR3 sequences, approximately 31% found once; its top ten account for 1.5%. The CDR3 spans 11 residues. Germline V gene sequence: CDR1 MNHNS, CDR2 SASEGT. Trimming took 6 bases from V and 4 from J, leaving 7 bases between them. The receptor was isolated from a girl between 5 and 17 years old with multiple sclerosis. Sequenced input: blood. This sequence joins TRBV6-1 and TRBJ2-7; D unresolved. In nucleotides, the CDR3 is TGTGCCAGCAGAGAGATATACGAGCAGTACTTC. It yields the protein CASREIYEQYF.